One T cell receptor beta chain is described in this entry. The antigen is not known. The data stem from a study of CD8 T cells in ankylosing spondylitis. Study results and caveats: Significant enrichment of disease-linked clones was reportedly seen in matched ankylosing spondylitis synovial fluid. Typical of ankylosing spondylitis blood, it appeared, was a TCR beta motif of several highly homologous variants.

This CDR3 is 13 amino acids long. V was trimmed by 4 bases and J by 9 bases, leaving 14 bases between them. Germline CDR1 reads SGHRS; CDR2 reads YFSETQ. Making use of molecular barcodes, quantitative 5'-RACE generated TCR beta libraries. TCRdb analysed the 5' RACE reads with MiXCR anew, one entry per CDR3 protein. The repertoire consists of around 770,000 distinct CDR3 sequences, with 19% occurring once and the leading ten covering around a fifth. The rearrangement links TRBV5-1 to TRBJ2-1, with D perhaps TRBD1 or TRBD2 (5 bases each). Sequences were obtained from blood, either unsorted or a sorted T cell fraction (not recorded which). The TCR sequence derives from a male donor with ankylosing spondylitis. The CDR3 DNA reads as TGCGCCAGCAGCCCGATAAGGGACGGTGAGCAGTTCTTC. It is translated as CASSPIRDGEQFF.